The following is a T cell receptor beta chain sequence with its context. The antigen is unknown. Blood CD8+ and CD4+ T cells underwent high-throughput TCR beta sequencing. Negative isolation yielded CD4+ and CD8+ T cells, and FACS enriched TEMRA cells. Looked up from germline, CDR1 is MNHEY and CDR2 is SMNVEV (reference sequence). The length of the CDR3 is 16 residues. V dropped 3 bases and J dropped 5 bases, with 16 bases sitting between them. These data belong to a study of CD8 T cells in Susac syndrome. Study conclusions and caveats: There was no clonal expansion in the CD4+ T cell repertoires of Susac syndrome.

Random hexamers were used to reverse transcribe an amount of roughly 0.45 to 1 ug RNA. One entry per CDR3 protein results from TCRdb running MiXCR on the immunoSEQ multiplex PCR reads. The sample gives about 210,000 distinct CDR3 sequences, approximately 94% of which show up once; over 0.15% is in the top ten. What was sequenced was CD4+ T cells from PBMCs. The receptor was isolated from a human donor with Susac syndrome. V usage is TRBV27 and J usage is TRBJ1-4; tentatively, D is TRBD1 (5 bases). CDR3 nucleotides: TGTGCCAGCAGTTTGACCCGTGACAGTTTAAATGAAAAACTGTTTTTT. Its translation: CASSLTRDSLNEKLFF.